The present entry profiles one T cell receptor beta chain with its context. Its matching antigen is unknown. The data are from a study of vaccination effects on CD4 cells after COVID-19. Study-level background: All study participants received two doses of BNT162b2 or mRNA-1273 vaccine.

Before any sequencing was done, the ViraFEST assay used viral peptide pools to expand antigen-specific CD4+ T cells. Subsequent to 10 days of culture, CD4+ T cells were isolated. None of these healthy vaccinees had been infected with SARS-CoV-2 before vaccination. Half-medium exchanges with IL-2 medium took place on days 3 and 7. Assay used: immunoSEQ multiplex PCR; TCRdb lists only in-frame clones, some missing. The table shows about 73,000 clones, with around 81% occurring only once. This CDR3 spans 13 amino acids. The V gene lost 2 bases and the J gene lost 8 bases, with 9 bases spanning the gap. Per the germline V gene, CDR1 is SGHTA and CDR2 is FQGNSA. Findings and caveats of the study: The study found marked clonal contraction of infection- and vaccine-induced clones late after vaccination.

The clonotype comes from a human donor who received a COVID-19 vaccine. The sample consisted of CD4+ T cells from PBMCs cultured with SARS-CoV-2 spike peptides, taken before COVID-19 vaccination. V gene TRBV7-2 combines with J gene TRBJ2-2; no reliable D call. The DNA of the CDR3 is TGTGCCAGCAGCTTAAGCCAGGCTGGGGAGCTGTTTTTT. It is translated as CASSLSQAGELFF.